This record covers a single T cell receptor beta chain. Its cognate antigen is unknown. The data stem from a study of cytotoxic CD8 clonotypes in ibrutinib-treated CLL. Study summary: After a median around 11 months on treatment (6 to 36), response samples were drawn.

TCR beta libraries used about 1.8 micrograms of DNA from cryopreserved PBMCs. Profiled with immunoSEQ multiplex PCR; TCRdb holds only in-frame clones, not every one. The sample consists of roughly 250,000 clones, about three quarters of them appearing once. The length of the CDR3 is 14 residues. V lost 0 bases to trimming and J lost 2 bases, with 7 bases between them. From germline, CDR1 is SGHNT and CDR2 YYREEE (reference sequence). Findings and caveats of the study: Ibrutinib response saw clonality rise, and progression saw it return toward baseline.

The receptor's source is a human donor with chronic lymphocytic leukemia. The chain has TRBV5-4 and TRBJ2-3; D is unclear. Sequencing was performed on PBMCs, taken after 24 months of ibrutinib treatment. CDR3 bases: TGTGCCAGCAGCTTGGCCACAGTCACAGATACGCAGTATTTT. It is translated as CASSLATVTDTQYF.